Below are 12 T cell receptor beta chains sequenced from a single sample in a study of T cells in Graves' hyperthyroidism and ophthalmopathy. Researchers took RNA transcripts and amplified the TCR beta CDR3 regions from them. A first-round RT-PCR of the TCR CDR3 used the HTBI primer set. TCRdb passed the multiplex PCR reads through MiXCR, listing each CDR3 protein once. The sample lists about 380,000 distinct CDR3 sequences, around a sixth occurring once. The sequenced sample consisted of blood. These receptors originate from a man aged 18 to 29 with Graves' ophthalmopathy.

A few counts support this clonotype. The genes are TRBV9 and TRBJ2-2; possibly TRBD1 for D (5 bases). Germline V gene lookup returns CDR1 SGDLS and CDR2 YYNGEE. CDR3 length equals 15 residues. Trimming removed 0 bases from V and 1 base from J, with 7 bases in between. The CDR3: CASSVVGQNTGELFF. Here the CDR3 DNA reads TGTGCCAGCAGCGTAGTAGGACAGAACACCGGGGAGCTGTTTTTT.

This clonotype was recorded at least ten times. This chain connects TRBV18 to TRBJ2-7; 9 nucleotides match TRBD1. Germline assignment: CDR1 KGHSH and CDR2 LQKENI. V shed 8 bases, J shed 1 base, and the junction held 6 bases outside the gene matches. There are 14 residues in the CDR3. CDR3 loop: CASSPGTGSYEQYF. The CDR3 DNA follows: TGTGCCAGCAGCCCCGGGACAGGGTCCTACGAGCAGTACTTC.

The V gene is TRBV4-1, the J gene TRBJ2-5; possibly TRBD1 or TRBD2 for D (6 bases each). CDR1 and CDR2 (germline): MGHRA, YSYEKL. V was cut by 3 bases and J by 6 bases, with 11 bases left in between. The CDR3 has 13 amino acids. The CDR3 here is CASSHTGRQTQYF. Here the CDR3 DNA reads TGCGCCAGCAGCCATACAGGGAGGCAGACCCAGTACTTC.

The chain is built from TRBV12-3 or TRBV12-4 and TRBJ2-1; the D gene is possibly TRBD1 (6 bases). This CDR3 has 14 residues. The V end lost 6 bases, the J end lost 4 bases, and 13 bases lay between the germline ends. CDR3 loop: CASRQGTLYNEQFF. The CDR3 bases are TGTGCCAGCAGACAGGGAACTCTATACAATGAGCAGTTCTTC.

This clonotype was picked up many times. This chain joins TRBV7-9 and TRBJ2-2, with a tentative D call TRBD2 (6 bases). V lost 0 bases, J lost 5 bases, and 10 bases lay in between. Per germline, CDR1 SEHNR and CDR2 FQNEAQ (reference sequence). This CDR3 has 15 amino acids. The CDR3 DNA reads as TGTGCCAGCAGCTTAGCCAGCGGGCAAACCGGGGAGCTGTTTTTT. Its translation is CASSLASGQTGELFF.

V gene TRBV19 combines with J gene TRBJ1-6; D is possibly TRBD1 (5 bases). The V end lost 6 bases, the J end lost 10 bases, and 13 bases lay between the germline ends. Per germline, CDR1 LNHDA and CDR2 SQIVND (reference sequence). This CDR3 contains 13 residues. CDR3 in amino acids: CASSRTRESPLHF. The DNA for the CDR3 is TGTGCCAGTAGCAGGACCAGGGAGTCACCCCTCCACTTT.

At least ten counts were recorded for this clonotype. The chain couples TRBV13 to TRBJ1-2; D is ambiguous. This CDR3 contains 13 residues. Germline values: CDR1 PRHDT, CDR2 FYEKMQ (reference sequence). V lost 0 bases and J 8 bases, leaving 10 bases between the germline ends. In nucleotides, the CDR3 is TGTGCCAGCAGCTTAGGCCTTGCAGACGGCTACACCTTC. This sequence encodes CASSLGLADGYTF.

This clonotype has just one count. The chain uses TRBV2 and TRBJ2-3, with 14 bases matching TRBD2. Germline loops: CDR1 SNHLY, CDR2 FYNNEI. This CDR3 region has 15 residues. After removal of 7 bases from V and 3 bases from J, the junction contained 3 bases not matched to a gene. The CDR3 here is CASIRLAGGTDTQYF. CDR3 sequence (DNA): TGTGCCAGCATTAGACTAGCGGGGGGGACAGATACGCAGTATTTT.

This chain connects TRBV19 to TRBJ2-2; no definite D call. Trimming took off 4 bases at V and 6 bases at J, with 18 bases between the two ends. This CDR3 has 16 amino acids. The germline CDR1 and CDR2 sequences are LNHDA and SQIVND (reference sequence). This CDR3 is CASSTPLGSSAGELFF. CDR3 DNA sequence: TGTGCCAGTAGTACACCTTTGGGCAGCAGCGCCGGGGAGCTGTTTTTT.

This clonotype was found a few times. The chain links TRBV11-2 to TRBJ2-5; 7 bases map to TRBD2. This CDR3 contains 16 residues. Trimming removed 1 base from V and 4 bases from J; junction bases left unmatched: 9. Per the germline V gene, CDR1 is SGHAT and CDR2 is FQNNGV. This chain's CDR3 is CASSLAISGRGETQYF. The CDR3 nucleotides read TGTGCCAGCAGCTTAGCTATCTCGGGGAGGGGAGAGACCCAGTACTTC.

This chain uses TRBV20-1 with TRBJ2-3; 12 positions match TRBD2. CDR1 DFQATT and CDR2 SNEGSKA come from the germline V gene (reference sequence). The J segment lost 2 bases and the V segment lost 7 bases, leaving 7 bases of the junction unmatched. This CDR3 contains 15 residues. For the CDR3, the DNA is TGCAGTGGCATCACTAGCGGGGGGTCCACAGATACGCAGTATTTT. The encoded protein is CSGITSGGSTDTQYF.

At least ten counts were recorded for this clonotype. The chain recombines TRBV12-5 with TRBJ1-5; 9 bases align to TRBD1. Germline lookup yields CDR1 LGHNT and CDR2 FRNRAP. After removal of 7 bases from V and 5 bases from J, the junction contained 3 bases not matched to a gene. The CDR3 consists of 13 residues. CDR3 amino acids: CASARDRDQPQHF. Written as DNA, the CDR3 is TGTGCTAGTGCCAGGGACAGGGATCAGCCCCAGCATTTT.